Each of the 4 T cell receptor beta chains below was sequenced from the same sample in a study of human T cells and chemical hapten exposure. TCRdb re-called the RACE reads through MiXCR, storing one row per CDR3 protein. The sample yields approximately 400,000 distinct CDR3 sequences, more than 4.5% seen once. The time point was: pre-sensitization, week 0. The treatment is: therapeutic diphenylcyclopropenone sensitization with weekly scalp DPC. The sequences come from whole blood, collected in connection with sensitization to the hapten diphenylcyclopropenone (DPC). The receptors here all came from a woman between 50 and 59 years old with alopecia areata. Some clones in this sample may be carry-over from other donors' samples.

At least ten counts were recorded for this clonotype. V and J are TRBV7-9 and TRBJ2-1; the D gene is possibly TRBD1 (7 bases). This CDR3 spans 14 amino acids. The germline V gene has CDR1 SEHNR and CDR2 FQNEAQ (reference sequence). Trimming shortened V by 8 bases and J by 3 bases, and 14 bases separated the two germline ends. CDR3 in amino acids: CASSNQGGYNEQFF. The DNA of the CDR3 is TGTGCCAGCTCCAACCAGGGGGGCTACAATGAGCAGTTCTTC.

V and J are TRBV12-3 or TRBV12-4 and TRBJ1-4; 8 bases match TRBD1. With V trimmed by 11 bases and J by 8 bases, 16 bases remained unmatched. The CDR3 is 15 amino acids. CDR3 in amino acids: CAREVDRTGLEKLFF. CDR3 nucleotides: TGTGCCCGGGAGGTGGACAGGACAGGGTTAGAAAAACTGTTTTTT.

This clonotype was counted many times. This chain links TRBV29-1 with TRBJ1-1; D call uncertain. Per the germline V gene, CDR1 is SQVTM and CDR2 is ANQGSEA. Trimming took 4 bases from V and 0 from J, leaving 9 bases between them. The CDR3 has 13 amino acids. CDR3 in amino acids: CSVVGRLNTEAFF. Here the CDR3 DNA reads TGCAGCGTTGTAGGACGGTTGAACACTGAAGCTTTCTTT.

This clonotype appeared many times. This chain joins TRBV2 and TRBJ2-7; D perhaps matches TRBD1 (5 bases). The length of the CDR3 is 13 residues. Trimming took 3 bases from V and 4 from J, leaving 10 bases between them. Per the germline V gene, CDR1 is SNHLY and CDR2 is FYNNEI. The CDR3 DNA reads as TGTGCCAGCAGTGACCAGGGCCCTTACGAGCAGTACTTC. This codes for CASSDQGPYEQYF.